This TCR beta chain emerged from a study of shared clonotypes between healthy human individuals. This clone occurred once. The same CDR3 also results from other DNA sequences found in this sample. Genomic DNA of each subset was evenly split across several immunoSEQ plates. TCRdb's copy holds only in-frame clones and misses some; the assay was immunoSEQ multiplex PCR. The table lists under 2,500,000 clones, approximately 95% of them singletons. Source material: naive CD4+ T cells sorted from blood. Noted subset: CD45RA+ positively selected. This TCR derives from a man younger than 35 in good health.

The chain's CDR3 is CAWSPGRSSYNSPLHF. CDR3 DNA sequence: TGTGCCTGGAGTCCCGGACGGAGCTCCTATAATTCACCCCTCCACTTT. The J gene is TRBJ1-6, the V gene TRBV30; D not certain. The CDR3 covers 16 residues. The V gene lost 2 bases and the J gene lost 0 bases, with 11 bases spanning the gap. Germline V CDR1 and CDR2: GTSNPN, SVGIG (reference sequence).